This TCR beta chain is from a study of T cells in Graves' hyperthyroidism and ophthalmopathy. The sample holds one count of this clonotype. Stable Graves' hyperthyroidism denoted no ophthalmopathy progression over 18 months. RNA transcripts gave rise to amplified TCR beta CDR3 regions. The TCR CDR3 first-round RT-PCR relied on the HTBI primer set. TCRdb called the multiplex PCR reads again in MiXCR, with one record for every CDR3 protein. The repertoire consists of roughly 96,000 distinct CDR3 sequences, with just over 50% occurring once and the leading ten covering 25% to 30%. The sample comprised blood. The sequence was collected from a woman between 40 and 50 years old with Graves' hyperthyroidism.

CDR3 nucleotide sequence: TGTGCTAGTGGGGTCACCGGCCTTGGGGAGTGGGAGCAGTACTTC. Protein product: CASGVTGLGEWEQYF. The chain combines TRBV12-5 with TRBJ2-7, with D possibly being TRBD2 (5 bases). The germline V gene has CDR1 LGHNT and CDR2 FRNRAP. Trimming cost V 6 bases and J 7 bases, with 22 bases left between them. The CDR3 has 15 residues.